The 8 T cell receptor beta chains below were found in one sample sequenced in a study of early T cells in non-severe SARS-CoV-2 infection. TCRdb reanalysed the 5' RACE reads using MiXCR and keeps one entry per CDR3 protein. The data hold more than 65,000 distinct CDR3 sequences, with approximately 15% observed a single time. The sequencing used whole blood, collected at baseline. The receptor set was obtained from an adult who was a healthcare worker with PCR-confirmed SARS-CoV-2 infection or an uninfected control (not recorded which).

This clonotype has only a few counts. This chain uses TRBV12-3 or TRBV12-4 with TRBJ2-5; no clear D gene. The CDR3 covers 14 residues. Trimming took 6 bases from V and 4 from J, leaving 15 bases between them. Here the CDR3 reads CASSPLARRETQYF. The CDR3 coding sequence is TGTGCCAGCAGCCCTCTCGCACGGAGAGAGACCCAGTACTTC.

CDR3 in amino acids: CASAPRLAEQYF. In nucleotides, the CDR3 is TGTGCCAGCGCTCCCCGACTAGCCGAGCAGTACTTC. J is TRBJ2-7 and V is TRBV18; 7 bases fit TRBD2. CDR1 is KGHSH, CDR2 LQKENI, per germline. The CDR3 contains 12 residues. V dropped 8 bases and J dropped 6; count of bases not matched to a gene: 7.

This clonotype was counted at least ten times. The chain employs TRBV19 and TRBJ2-2; 12 bases line up with TRBD2. The ends lost 7 bases at V and 6 bases at J; junction bases unmatched: 6. The CDR3 extends over 15 amino acids. The germline CDR1 and CDR2 sequences are LNHDA and SQIVND (reference sequence). The CDR3 loop is CASTPGLAGSGELFF. The CDR3 nucleotides are TGTGCCAGTACTCCGGGACTAGCGGGTTCCGGGGAGCTGTTTTTT.

The V gene is TRBV2, the J gene TRBJ1-3; D not resolved. Germline CDR1 SNHLY, CDR2 FYNNEI. This CDR3 has 14 amino acids. Trimming left V 4 bases short and J 0 bases short, with 7 bases between. The CDR3 sequence is CASSVGSSGNTIYF. Written as DNA, the CDR3 is TGTGCCAGCAGTGTGGGGAGCTCTGGAAACACCATATATTTT.

A few counts support this clonotype. V gene TRBV2 combines with J gene TRBJ2-3, with D maybe TRBD2 (6 bases). V was clipped by 7 bases and J by 2 bases, with 16 bases between them. The CDR3 extends over 15 amino acids. Germline V lookup: CDR1 SNHLY, CDR2 FYNNEI. CDR3 region: CASKGIIAVTDTQYF. The CDR3 region has the DNA TGTGCCAGCAAAGGTATAATAGCGGTCACAGATACGCAGTATTTT.

The rearrangement joins TRBV6-4 to TRBJ2-3, with 14 bases lining up with TRBD2. Germline lookup yields CDR1 MRHNA and CDR2 SNTAGT. This CDR3 is built from 18 residues. V lost 6 bases, J lost 5 bases, and 13 bases stayed unmatched. This chain's CDR3 is CASSDGTSGSGREDTQYF. Here the CDR3 DNA reads TGTGCCAGCAGCGACGGGACTAGCGGGAGTGGAAGAGAAGATACGCAGTATTTT.

The rearrangement joins TRBV5-1 to TRBJ2-2; D unresolved. Trimming stripped 6 bases from V and 0 bases from J, with 12 bases between. CDR3 length: 15 residues. In germline, CDR1 is SGHRS, CDR2 YFSETQ. This CDR3 is CASTPGVTNTGELFF. In DNA, the CDR3 is TGCGCCAGCACCCCAGGCGTAACGAACACCGGGGAGCTGTTTTTT. Full variable domain (rest looked up from reference TRBV5-1 and TRBJ2-2): KAGVTQTPRYLIKTRGQQVTLSCSPISGHRSVSWYQQTPGQGLQFLFEYFSETQRNKGNFPGRFSGRQFSNSRSEMNVSTLELGDSALYLCASTPGVTNTGELFFGEGSRLTVL.

The rearrangement joins TRBV6-2 or TRBV6-3 to TRBJ2-7; D is perhaps TRBD1 (7 bases). The CDR3 is made up of 16 amino acids. The V end was cut by 5 bases, the J end by 4 bases, with 21 bases between. CDR1 is MNHEY and CDR2 is SVGEGT in the germline V gene. The CDR3 nucleotides are TGTGCCAGCAGTCAATCGGGGGACAGCCCTCTATACGAGCAGTACTTC. Translation: CASSQSGDSPLYEQYF.